This T cell receptor beta chain appears in the sequencing data of a study of T-cell reconstitution after alpha-beta-depleted transplantation in children. Germline V gene lookup returns CDR1 SGHTA and CDR2 FQGNSA. V shed 5 bases and J shed 3 bases, with 14 bases lying between them. The CDR3 runs 14 residues. A TCRbeta library incorporating unique molecular identifiers was prepared. A single record per CDR3 protein comes from TCRdb applying MiXCR to the PCR reads. The table lists some 550,000 distinct CDR3 sequences, about 23% of them singletons. This specimen consisted of PBMCs, mostly from graft donor cells, obtained 360 days after TCRalphabeta/CD19-depleted stem cell transplant. This TCR came from a boy in the first two years of life who had a stem cell transplant for acute myeloid leukemia, so the T cells may come from the graft donor. This chain links TRBV7-2 with TRBJ2-7; TRBD2 might be the D (5 bases). Here the CDR3 DNA reads TGTGCCAGCAGCCGCGGAGGCTTGATCTACGAGCAGTACTTC. This encodes CASSRGGLIYEQYF. Full variable domain (outside the CDR3, taken from reference TRBV7-2 and TRBJ2-7): GAGVSQSPSNKVTEKGKDVELRCDPISGHTALYWYRQSLGQGLEFLIYFQGNSAPDKSGLPSDRFSAERTGGSVSTLTIQRTQQEDSAVYLCASSRGGLIYEQYFGPGTRLTVT.